This TCR beta chain was retrieved from a study of CD8 T cells in Susac syndrome. V was pared by 4 bases and J by 5 bases, with 14 bases between. There are 13 residues in the CDR3. The germline gives CDR1 SQVTM, CDR2 ANQGSEA. RNA totalling about 0.5 to 1 ug underwent reverse transcription with random hexamers. The amplification used immunoSEQ multiplex PCR on TCR beta CDR3; it spanned 54 Vbeta and 13 Jbeta. TCRdb processed the immunoSEQ multiplex PCR reads anew with MiXCR; each CDR3 protein has one entry. This sample has under 200,000 distinct CDR3 sequences; approximately 90% occur once, and the top ten carry roughly 0.08%. The authors negatively isolated CD8+ and CD4+ T cells and FACS-enriched TEMRA cells.

The TCR originated in a human donor in good health. V and J are TRBV29-1 and TRBJ1-2; no definite D call. Sequencing input: CD4+ T cells from PBMCs. DNA for the CDR3: TGCAGCGTTGTCGGGAAGCCGCCGTATGGCTACACCTTC. It translates to CSVVGKPPYGYTF.